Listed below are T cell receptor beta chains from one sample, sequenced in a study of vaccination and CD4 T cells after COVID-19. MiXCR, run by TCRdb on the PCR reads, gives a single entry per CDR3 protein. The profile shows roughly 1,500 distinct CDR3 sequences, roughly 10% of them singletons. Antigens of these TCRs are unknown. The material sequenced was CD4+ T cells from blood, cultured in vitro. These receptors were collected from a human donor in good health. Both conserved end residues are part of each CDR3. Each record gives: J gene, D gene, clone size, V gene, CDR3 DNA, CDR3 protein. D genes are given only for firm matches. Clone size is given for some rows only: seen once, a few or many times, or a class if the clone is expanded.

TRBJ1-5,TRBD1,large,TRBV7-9,TGTGCCAGCAGCTTAGGTGGGACAGGGGGCAGCGGTCAGCCCCAGCATTTT,CASSLGGTGGSGQPQHF
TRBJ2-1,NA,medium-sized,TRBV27,TGTGCCAGCACCGACGTCGAAGCTAGCCACCAGTTCTTC,CASTDVEASHQFF
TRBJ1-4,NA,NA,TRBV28,TGTGCCAGCAGTACACAGGCTTCAACTAATGAAAAACTGTTTTTT,CASSTQASTNEKLFF
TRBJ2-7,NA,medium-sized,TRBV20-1,TGCAGTGCTAGAGATGAAGGGGCGGTAAAGTACGAGCAGTACTTC,CSARDEGAVKYEQYF
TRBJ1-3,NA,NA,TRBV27,TGTGCCAGCAGTTTTAGTGGAGGCTCCTCTGGAAACACCATATATTTT,CASSFSGGSSGNTIYF
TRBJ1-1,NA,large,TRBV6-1,TGTGCCAGCAGTCAATACATCGTTGAAGCTTTCTTT,CASSQYIVEAFF
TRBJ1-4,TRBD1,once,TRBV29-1,TGCAGCGTTGGAGAGGGACAGGCTGCAACTAATGAAAAACTGTTTTTT,CSVGEGQAATNEKLFF
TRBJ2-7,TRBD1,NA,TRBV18,TGTGCCAGCTCACCCTCCAGGACAGGGAGCTCCTACGAGCAGTACTTC,CASSPSRTGSSYEQYF
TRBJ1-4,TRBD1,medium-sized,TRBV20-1,TGCAGTGCTCGAAGGGGGCCGGAGGAAAAACTGTTTTTT,CSARRGPEEKLFF
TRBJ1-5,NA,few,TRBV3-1,TGTGCCAGCAGCTACGGGACAAGGAATCAGCCCCAGCATTTT,CASSYGTRNQPQHF
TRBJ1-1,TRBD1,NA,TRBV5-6,TGTGCCAGCAGCTTATTGAGGGGGCCTCGGAACACTGAAGCTTTCTTT,CASSLLRGPRNTEAFF
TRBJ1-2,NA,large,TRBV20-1,TGCAGTGCTAGCCCAGAGAGAGCCGGCTACACCTTC,CSASPERAGYTF
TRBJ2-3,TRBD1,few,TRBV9,TGTGCCAGCAGCGCCGGGACAGGGATAGATACGCAGTATTTT,CASSAGTGIDTQYF
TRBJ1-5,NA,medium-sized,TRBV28,TGTGCCAGCAGTCCGACTGCCGGGAATCAGCCCCAGCATTTT,CASSPTAGNQPQHF
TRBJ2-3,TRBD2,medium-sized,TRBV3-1,TGTGCCAGCCGTTTAGCGGGAGGCAATCAGTATTTT,CASRLAGGNQYF
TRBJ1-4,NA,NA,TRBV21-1,TGTGCCTGCAGGGGGCCGGGTGAAAAACTGTTTTTT,CACRGPGEKLFF
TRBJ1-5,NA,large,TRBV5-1,TGCGCCAGCAGCTCTTCAGGTCCAAAAAGCGGGCCCCAGCATTTT,CASSSSGPKSGPQHF
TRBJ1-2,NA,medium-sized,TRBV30,TGTGCCTGGAGCCAGGAGGACTATGGCTACACCTTC,CAWSQEDYGYTF
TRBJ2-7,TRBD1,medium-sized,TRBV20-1,TGCAGTGCTAGAGGTGGGACAGTACCCGGCCCATCCTCCGAGCAGTACTTC,CSARGGTVPGPSSEQYF
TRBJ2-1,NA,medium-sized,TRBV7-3,TGTGCCAGCAGCTTAAGACCTGGTGAGCAGTTCTTC,CASSLRPGEQFF
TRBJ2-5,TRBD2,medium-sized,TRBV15,TGTGCCACCAGCAGGGGGGGACTAGCGGGGGGTCTCGAGACCCAGTACTTC,CATSRGGLAGGLETQYF
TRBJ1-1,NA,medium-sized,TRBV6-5,TGTGCCAGCAGTTACTCCCTTTTCCGAACTTGGAACACTGAAGCTTTCTTT,CASSYSLFRTWNTEAFF
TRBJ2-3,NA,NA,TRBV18,TGTGCCAGCTCACCATCGACAGTTCCTACAGATACGCAGTATTTT,CASSPSTVPTDTQYF
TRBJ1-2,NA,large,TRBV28,TGTGCCAGCACACGAGAGGCTAACTATGGCTACACCTTC,CASTREANYGYTF
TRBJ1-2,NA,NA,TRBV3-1,TGTGCCAGCAGCCCGCCCCCTGGGACCTCTCGGTATGGCTACACCTTC,CASSPPPGTSRYGYTF
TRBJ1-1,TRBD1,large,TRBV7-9,TGTGCCAGCAGCTCGAGGACAGGACTAAACACTGAAGCTTTCTTT,CASSSRTGLNTEAFF
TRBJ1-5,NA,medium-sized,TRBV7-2,TGTGCCAGCAGCTATGGGGGGGGGCGCCGGGGGCAGCCCCAGCATTTT,CASSYGGGRRGQPQHF
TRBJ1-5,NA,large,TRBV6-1,TGTGCCAGCAGTACGCCTCCGGGGAGGGCGGATCAGCCCCAGCATTTT,CASSTPPGRADQPQHF
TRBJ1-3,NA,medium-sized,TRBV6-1,TGTGCCAGCAGCGTCCAGGGCCCAGTGGGAAACACCATATATTTT,CASSVQGPVGNTIYF
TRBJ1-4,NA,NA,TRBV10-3,TGTGCCATCAGGCAGGGTGACGAAAAACTGTTTTTT,CAIRQGDEKLFF
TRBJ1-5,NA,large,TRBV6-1,TGTGCCAGCGGGGTCCTAAATCAGCCCCAGCATTTT,CASGVLNQPQHF
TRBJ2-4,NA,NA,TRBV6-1,TGTGCCAGCAGTGGGGCTAACATTCAGTACTTC,CASSGANIQYF
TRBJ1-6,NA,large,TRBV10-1,TGCGCCAGCAGTGAGAACGCCGGTAATTCACCCCTCCACTTT,CASSENAGNSPLHF